A selection of T cell receptor beta chains follows, all from one sample in a study of chemoradiotherapy in HPV16-positive cancers. Profiling relied on immunoSEQ multiplex PCR, and the TCRdb table lists in-frame clones only, not all of them. The repertoire holds about 29,000 clones, around 93% seen once, with 20% to 25% in the top ten. The sample consisted of blood, taken from a patient who underwent chemoradiotherapy. All receptors come from a human donor with HPV-associated anogenital cancer. Each CDR3 is given with its conserved first and last residue. D genes are given only for firm matches. Expanded clones are given a class, and other clones once, few, many or no size at all.

J gene	V gene	D gene	clone size	CDR3 DNA	CDR3 protein
TRBJ1-5	TRBV27	NA	NA	TGTGCCAGCAGTTTAGGCGGGGACCAGCCCCAGCATTTT	CASSLGGDQPQHF
TRBJ1-1	TRBV4-1	NA	once	TGCGCCAGCAGCCAAGAAAGGTACACTGAAGCTTTCTTT	CASSQERYTEAFF
TRBJ1-1	TRBV10-3	NA	NA	TGTGCCATCAGTGAGCCTTACACTGAAGCTTTCTTT	CAISEPYTEAFF
TRBJ1-1	TRBV18	NA	few	TGTGCCAGCTCACCCGGGACTACAAACACTGAAGCTTTCTTT	CASSPGTTNTEAFF
TRBJ2-3	TRBV29-1	TRBD2	NA	TGCAGCGTTGGGGCTAGCGGAGACACAGATACGCAGTATTTT	CSVGASGDTDTQYF
TRBJ2-1	TRBV5-1	NA	NA	TGCGCCAGCAGCCCCGGGAGTGACTTTGAGCAGTTCTTC	CASSPGSDFEQFF
TRBJ2-3	TRBV28	NA	NA	TGTGCCAGCAGTTTAAGGGAAGATACGCAGTATTTT	CASSLREDTQYF
TRBJ1-5	TRBV15	NA	few	TGTGCCACCAGCAGAGATCGTGGGGAGCCCCAGCATTTT	CATSRDRGEPQHF
TRBJ2-1	TRBV28	TRBD2	NA	TGTGCCAGCAGTTTGGGGGGGTCCTACAATGAGCAGTTCTTC	CASSLGGSYNEQFF
TRBJ2-3	TRBV5-1	TRBD1	NA	TGCGCCAGCAGCTTGGCAGGAGGGGACAGGGGAGGCACAGATACGCAGTATTTT	CASSLAGGDRGGTDTQYF
TRBJ1-5	TRBV11-2	TRBD1	NA	TGTGCCAGCAGCTTAGGGACGACAGGGGACAATCAGCCCCAGCATTTT	CASSLGTTGDNQPQHF
TRBJ1-1	TRBV28	TRBD1	NA	TGTGCCAGCAAAACAGGGGTCACTGAAGCTTTCTTT	CASKTGVTEAFF
TRBJ2-2	TRBV7-9	NA	NA	TGTGCCAATACTAACATGGCGAACACCGGGGAGCTGTTTTTT	CANTNMANTGELFF
TRBJ2-6	TRBV10-2	TRBD2	NA	TGCGCCAGCAGTTTTCACGGCCTAGCGGGAGTAAGGGGGGCCAACGTCCTGACTTTC	CASSFHGLAGVRGANVLTF
TRBJ2-7	TRBV5-1	NA	NA	TGCGCCAGCAGCTGGGGAACAGGGTGGGATCGCGAGCAGTACTTC	CASSWGTGWDREQYF
TRBJ2-3	TRBV7-9	NA	NA	TGTGCCAGCAGCTCGGACGTCTATACGCAGTATTTT	CASSSDVYTQYF
TRBJ2-7	TRBV21-1	NA	few	TGTGCCAGCAGCAAAGTAGGGCGGGGGCCCGGCCGCGAGCAGTACTTC	CASSKVGRGPGREQYF
TRBJ1-5	TRBV27	NA	NA	TGTGCCAGCAGTCCTTTCCAATTTAGCAATCAGCCCCAGCATTTT	CASSPFQFSNQPQHF
TRBJ2-3	TRBV18	NA	NA	TGTGCCAGCTCACGGGGGTCAAGCACAGATACGCAGTATTTT	CASSRGSSTDTQYF
TRBJ1-2	TRBV2	TRBD1	NA	TGTGCCAGCAGCTTGGGACAGGTTTATGGCTACACCTTC	CASSLGQVYGYTF
TRBJ2-7	TRBV14	NA	NA	TGTGCCAGCAGCGAAAGGGGGGTCCAGGGGTACGAGCAGTACTTC	CASSERGVQGYEQYF
TRBJ1-1	TRBV18	TRBD1	NA	TGTGCCAGCTCACCTGGACAGGCTACTGAAGCTTTCTTT	CASSPGQATEAFF
TRBJ2-1	TRBV5-1	TRBD2	once	TGCGCCAGCAGGGGAGGGCCTGAGGCTAATGAGCAGTTCTTC	CASRGGPEANEQFF
TRBJ2-1	TRBV7-2	TRBD2	NA	TGTGCCAGCAGCATTCAGCGGGGGGCCTACAATGAGCAGTTCTTC	CASSIQRGAYNEQFF
TRBJ1-2	TRBV4-2	NA	few	TGTGCCAGCAGCCAAGAGCGCGGGGGCCGAGGTTCGGGCTACACCTTC	CASSQERGGRGSGYTF
TRBJ2-7	TRBV2	NA	few	TGTGCCAGCACCACCGGAGGGCCGGGCTACGAGCAGTACTTC	CASTTGGPGYEQYF
TRBJ1-5	TRBV6-1	NA	NA	TGTGCCAGCAGTGAGAGTCAGCCCCAGCATTTT	CASSESQPQHF
TRBJ1-1	TRBV7-2	NA	NA	TGTGCCAGCAGCTTAGGGTGGACGCAGCAAACTGAAGCTTTCTTT	CASSLGWTQQTEAFF
TRBJ2-1	TRBV5-6	NA	NA	TGTGCCAGCAGCTTGCGCTGGGGGCGTGAGCAGTTCTTC	CASSLRWGREQFF
TRBJ2-3	TRBV9	TRBD1	NA	TGTGCCAGCAGCGTGGGACAGGGAAACACAGATACGCAGTATTTT	CASSVGQGNTDTQYF
TRBJ1-2	TRBV6-5	TRBD1	NA	TGTGCCAGCAGTTACTCCACGACAGGGGGCTCTGGCTACACCTTC	CASSYSTTGGSGYTF
TRBJ1-4	TRBV6-6	TRBD1	NA	TGTGCCAGCAGTGCAACAGGGGTGAATGAAAAACTGTTTTTT	CASSATGVNEKLFF
TRBJ2-7	TRBV19	TRBD2	NA	TGTGCCAGTAGTATCGGTCCAGCGGGAGCCTACGAGCAGTACTTC	CASSIGPAGAYEQYF
TRBJ2-5	TRBV7-9	NA	NA	TGTGCCAGCAGCTTAAATGCGTTAGCCCAAGAGACCCAGTACTTC	CASSLNALAQETQYF
TRBJ2-7	TRBV7-8	NA	NA	TGTGCCAGCAGACCAGGGGGGGCCTACGAGCAGTACTTC	CASRPGGAYEQYF
TRBJ1-1	TRBV4-1	TRBD1	NA	TGCGCCAGCAGCCCCATACAGGGGGCTCAGACTGAAGCTTTCTTT	CASSPIQGAQTEAFF
TRBJ2-5	TRBV7-9	NA	NA	TGTGCCAGCAGCTTAAACGGCGGCCAAGAGACCCAGTACTTC	CASSLNGGQETQYF
TRBJ2-7	TRBV28	NA	NA	TGTGCCAGCAGTTTATTTGGGGGCTACGAGCAGTACTTC	CASSLFGGYEQYF
TRBJ1-1	TRBV19	NA	NA	TGTGCCAGTAGTATGTTAGGGAACACTGAAGCTTTCTTT	CASSMLGNTEAFF
TRBJ2-2	TRBV30	NA	few	TGTGCCTGGAGTGTACTCACCGGGGAGCTGTTTTTT	CAWSVLTGELFF
TRBJ2-7	TRBV6-5	TRBD1	NA	TGTGCCAGCTCTGAGGGGGCTAGCAGGATCTACGAGCAGTACTTC	CASSEGASRIYEQYF
TRBJ2-1	TRBV30	TRBD2	NA	TGTGCCTGGAGTTCCACGGGAGGGGGCAATGAGCAGTTCTTC	CAWSSTGGGNEQFF
TRBJ2-7	TRBV5-8	NA	NA	TGTGCCAGCAATGGGGACGCCTACGAGCAGTACTTC	CASNGDAYEQYF
TRBJ2-7	TRBV28	TRBD2	NA	TGTGCCAGCAGTTTGGGGGGGATGATCGAGCAGTACTTC	CASSLGGMIEQYF
TRBJ2-1	TRBV2	TRBD1	NA	TGTGCCAGCAGTGGCACCGGGATACAGGGGTGGAATGAGCAGTTCTTC	CASSGTGIQGWNEQFF
TRBJ1-6	TRBV6-5	TRBD1	NA	TGTGCCAGCAGTCAACAGGGGACGGGTTCACCCCTCCACTTT	CASSQQGTGSPLHF
TRBJ2-1	TRBV5-1	TRBD2	NA	TGCGCCAGCAGCTTGAGGCTAGCGGGTGGGAATGAGCAGTTCTTC	CASSLRLAGGNEQFF
TRBJ1-1	TRBV6-6	TRBD1	NA	TGTGCCAGCAGGGACAGGGGGACGAACACTGAAGCTTTCTTT	CASRDRGTNTEAFF
TRBJ2-3	TRBV7-6	TRBD2	NA	TGTGCCAGCAGCCTACCTAGCGGGGGATTCACAGATACGCAGTATTTT	CASSLPSGGFTDTQYF
TRBJ1-4	TRBV2	NA	once	TGTGCCAGCAGTTCCTCGGACAGCTTGGGGCTTGGACTGTTTTTT	CASSSSDSLGLGLFF
TRBJ2-2	TRBV14	NA	NA	TGTGCCAGCAGCCAAGATATGAGTGAGACCGGGGAGCTGTTTTTT	CASSQDMSETGELFF
TRBJ2-7	TRBV5-1	NA	NA	TGCGCCAGCGCCCCTGACCTTGCCTACGAGCAGTACTTC	CASAPDLAYEQYF
TRBJ1-2	TRBV18	NA	NA	TGTGCCAGCTCACCGATCCCAAGGGAGGACTACACCTTC	CASSPIPREDYTF
TRBJ1-3	TRBV28	NA	NA	TGTGCCAGCAGTTTATTCCGAAACACCATATATTTT	CASSLFRNTIYF
TRBJ2-5	TRBV18	TRBD1	NA	TGTGCCAGCTCCCCCGGGACAGGGGGGTACCAAGAGACCCAGTACTTC	CASSPGTGGYQETQYF
TRBJ2-1	TRBV4-1	NA	NA	TGCGCCAGCAGCCAACAAGATCTGACGGGCTCCTACAATGAGCAGTTCTTC	CASSQQDLTGSYNEQFF
TRBJ2-5	TRBV5-1	TRBD2	NA	TGCGCCAGCAGCTTGGTGACTAGCGGGTTCCAAGAGACCCAGTACTTC	CASSLVTSGFQETQYF